This is a list of T cell receptor beta chains from one sample in a study of human T cells and chemical hapten exposure. TCRdb fed the RACE reads into MiXCR, producing one record per CDR3 protein. This sample carries about 89,000 distinct CDR3 sequences, 13% of them seen once, and the ten largest clones take about 5.7%. Sequencing used whole blood, obtained in connection with sensitization to the hapten diphenylcyclopropenone (DPC). Source of these receptors: a woman aged 50 to 65 with alopecia areata. Some clones in this sample may be carry-over from other donors' samples. The CDR3 runs from the conserved cysteine through the conserved F or W. The D gene is left open where the match is weak. Only part of the rows carry a size: once, few, many, or a class if the clone is expanded.

d_gene	v_gene	abundance	j_gene	CDR3aa	CDR3nt
.	TRBV12-3/TRBV12-4	.	TRBJ1-3	CASSFARNSGNTIYF	TGTGCCAGCAGTTTTGCTCGGAACTCTGGAAACACCATATATTTT
.	TRBV29-1	.	TRBJ2-1	CSVILLAGGANNEQFF	TGCAGCGTTATTCTTCTGGCTGGGGGAGCCAACAATGAGCAGTTCTTC
.	TRBV12-3/TRBV12-4	.	TRBJ1-2	CASSLAGTAGYTF	TGTGCCAGCAGTTTGGCGGGGACCGCTGGCTACACCTTC
TRBD1	TRBV5-1	many	TRBJ1-6	CASSKTMGQLNSPLHF	TGCGCCAGCAGCAAAACCATGGGACAGCTAAATTCACCCCTCCACTTT
TRBD1	TRBV6-4	.	TRBJ2-1	CASRTVMTGGNEQFF	TGTGCCAGCAGGACAGTCATGACAGGGGGCAATGAGCAGTTCTTC
.	TRBV7-9	few	TRBJ2-2	CASSFPDTGELFF	TGTGCCAGCAGCTTTCCCGACACCGGGGAGCTGTTTTTT
.	TRBV9	.	TRBJ2-2	CASSVVPYTGELFF	TGTGCCAGCAGCGTAGTTCCGTACACCGGGGAGCTGTTTTTT
.	TRBV7-6	few	TRBJ1-1	CASSFNVGAAEAFF	TGTGCCAGCAGCTTTAACGTTGGCGCCGCTGAAGCTTTCTTT
TRBD2	TRBV10-3	.	TRBJ2-3	CAIRERLAQRTDTQYF	TGTGCCATCAGAGAAAGACTAGCGCAACGCACAGATACGCAGTATTTT
.	TRBV15	.	TRBJ2-7	CATSRDLAYEQYF	TGTGCCACCAGCAGAGATTTGGCCTACGAGCAGTACTTC
TRBD2	TRBV7-3	few	TRBJ2-3	CASSSAGGPSTQYF	TGTGCCAGCAGCTCAGCGGGAGGGCCGAGTACGCAGTATTTT
TRBD2	TRBV6-4	few	TRBJ2-1	CASSGEGGRYNEQFF	TGTGCCAGCAGTGGCGAAGGCGGGAGGTACAATGAGCAGTTCTTC
.	TRBV28	few	TRBJ2-7	CASTRAFTYEQYF	TGTGCCAGCACCAGGGCCTTCACCTACGAGCAGTACTTC
.	TRBV7-7	many	TRBJ2-5	CASSLVGGGRETQYF	TGTGCCAGCAGCTTAGTGGGAGGAGGCCGGGAGACCCAGTACTTC
.	TRBV5-1	.	TRBJ2-1	CASSLNAGEAGEQFF	TGCGCCAGCAGCTTGAACGCAGGGGAGGCTGGTGAGCAGTTCTTC
.	TRBV20-1	few	TRBJ1-2	CSAIAGTSNYGYTF	TGCAGTGCGATTGCCGGGACGAGCAACTATGGCTACACCTTC
.	TRBV14	many	TRBJ1-3	CASSQGWIGNTIYF	TGTGCCAGCAGCCAGGGTTGGATTGGAAACACCATATATTTT
.	TRBV15	.	TRBJ2-6	CATSSPTGYSGANVLTF	TGTGCCACCAGCAGCCCCACAGGGTACTCTGGGGCCAACGTCCTGACTTTC
.	TRBV20-1	many	TRBJ1-2	CSARDGRGYTF	TGCAGTGCTAGAGATGGTAGGGGCTACACCTTC
.	TRBV7-2	once	TRBJ2-3	CASSLGVGRLTDTQYF	TGTGCCAGCAGCTTAGGAGTCGGCAGACTCACAGATACGCAGTATTTT
.	TRBV3-1	few	TRBJ2-7	CASSPGPLSYEQYF	TGTGCCAGCAGCCCGGGACCGTTGTCCTACGAGCAGTACTTC
.	TRBV5-1	many	TRBJ2-7	CASSPRTATYEQYF	TGCGCCAGCAGCCCCCGGACGGCCACCTACGAGCAGTACTTC
.	TRBV29-1	.	TRBJ1-1	CSVWTVGNTEAFF	TGCAGCGTTTGGACAGTCGGGAACACTGAAGCTTTCTTT
TRBD2	TRBV5-1	few	TRBJ2-7	CASSPGLAGRYEQYF	TGCGCCAGCAGCCCGGGACTAGCGGGACGTTACGAGCAGTACTTC
.	TRBV5-1	many	TRBJ1-2	CASSSGRLYGYTF	TGCGCCAGCAGCTCAGGACGGTTATATGGCTACACCTTC
TRBD2	TRBV20-1	once	TRBJ2-7	CSASRLAAYEQYF	TGCAGTGCTAGTAGGCTAGCGGCGTACGAGCAGTACTTC
.	TRBV7-9	few	TRBJ2-6	CASIPGTASGANVLTF	TGTGCCAGCATCCCGGGGACGGCCTCTGGGGCCAACGTCCTGACTTTC
.	TRBV30	.	TRBJ1-6	CALDSPLHF	TGTGCCTTGGATTCTCCCCTCCACTTT
TRBD2	TRBV13	.	TRBJ2-3	CASSSGLAATDTQYF	TGTGCCAGCAGCTCGGGACTAGCGGCCACAGATACGCAGTATTTT
.	TRBV7-3	.	TRBJ1-1	CVSSPQGLNTEAFF	TGTGTCAGCAGCCCTCAGGGTTTAAACACTGAAGCTTTCTTT
TRBD1	TRBV20-1	.	TRBJ1-3	CSAIRQGRDTIYF	TGCAGTGCTATTCGACAGGGTCGGGACACCATATATTTT
.	TRBV20-1	many	TRBJ2-4	CSARPPLATQNIQYF	TGCAGTGCTAGACCCCCGCTAGCGACGCAAAACATTCAGTACTTC
TRBD2	TRBV3-1	.	TRBJ2-5	CASSQRLAFETQYF	TGTGCCAGCAGCCAACGACTAGCATTTGAGACCCAGTACTTC
.	TRBV3-1	many	TRBJ2-1	CASSPQGRIVDEQFF	TGTGCCAGCAGCCCTCAAGGGAGGATCGTGGATGAGCAGTTCTTC
.	TRBV18	.	TRBJ1-2	CASSQGLYGYTF	TGTGCCAGCTCACAGGGGCTCTATGGCTACACCTTC
TRBD1	TRBV5-1	few	TRBJ1-4	CASSLTGGPQAKLFF	TGCGCCAGCAGCTTAACAGGGGGCCCCCAGGCAAAACTGTTTTTT
.	TRBV12-3/TRBV12-4	many	TRBJ2-3	CASSLGSTDTQYF	TGTGCCAGCTCACTCGGATCCACAGATACGCAGTATTTT
.	TRBV9	few	TRBJ2-3	CASSVAKDTQYF	TGTGCCAGCAGCGTAGCTAAAGATACGCAGTATTTT
.	TRBV29-1	few	TRBJ2-3	CSVEKVGAADTQYF	TGCAGCGTTGAAAAGGTTGGAGCGGCAGATACGCAGTATTTT
.	TRBV29-1	.	TRBJ1-3	CSVEHSSGNTIYF	TGCAGCGTTGAGCACAGCTCTGGAAACACCATATATTTT
.	TRBV2	few	TRBJ1-4	CAHGEMTGPKLFF	TGTGCGCATGGCGAAATGACAGGACCGAAACTGTTTTTT
TRBD1	TRBV18	many	TRBJ1-2	CASSPGQGADGYTF	TGTGCCAGCTCACCGGGACAGGGGGCTGATGGCTACACCTTC
.	TRBV18	many	TRBJ1-1	CASSPKERNTEAFF	TGTGCCAGCTCACCAAAGGAACGGAACACTGAAGCTTTCTTT